These 27 T cell receptor beta chains came from one sample sequenced in a study of CD8 T cells in Susac syndrome. Reverse transcription of roughly 0.45 to 1 ug RNA was carried out with random hexamers. TCRdb reprocessed the immunoSEQ multiplex PCR reads with MiXCR, giving one entry per CDR3 protein. The sample holds around 90,000 distinct CDR3 sequences, around 96% seen once. Sequenced sample: CD8+ T cells from PBMCs. These receptor sequences come from a human donor with Susac syndrome.

The chain is built from TRBV4-3 and TRBJ1-5; 9 positions agree with TRBD1. CDR1 LGHNA and CDR2 YSLEER come from the germline V gene. J gave up 5 bases and V 5 bases, and 7 bases lay outside the gene matches. The CDR3 covers 15 residues. CDR3 residues: CASSTDRGWDQPQHF. CDR3 sequence (DNA): TGCGCCAGCAGCACGGACAGGGGTTGGGATCAGCCCCAGCATTTT.

The chain is built from TRBV12-3 or TRBV12-4 and TRBJ2-7, with TRBD1 matching over 7 bases. The CDR3 covers 15 residues. J lost 0 bases, V lost 6 bases, and 8 bases had no gene match. The CDR3 loop reads CASSRGTDSSYEQYF. Here the CDR3 DNA reads TGTGCCAGCAGCCGAGGGACAGACAGCTCCTACGAGCAGTACTTC.

The gene calls are TRBV25-1 and TRBJ1-1; D gene unclear. This CDR3 is built from 13 residues. The germline gives CDR1 MGHDK, CDR2 SYGVNS. The V end lost 8 bases, the J end lost 0 bases, and 10 bases lay between the germline ends. CDR3 bases: TGTGCCAGCGGAAGGCTATTGAACACTGAAGCTTTCTTT. Translated, it gives CASGRLLNTEAFF.

The chain links TRBV2 to TRBJ2-1, with 9 bases identical to TRBD2. This CDR3 has 14 residues. V gave up 8 bases and J gave up 6 bases; unmatched junction bases: 8. CDR1 is SNHLY, CDR2 FYNNEI, per germline. The CDR3 loop reads CASGSSGAFNEQFF. CDR3 DNA sequence: TGTGCCAGCGGCTCTAGCGGGGCCTTCAATGAGCAGTTCTTC.

The chain links TRBV30 to TRBJ2-5; D gene unclear. There are 14 residues in the CDR3. Trimming stripped 0 bases from V and 5 bases from J, with 13 bases between. Germline V gene data show CDR1 as GTSNPN and CDR2 as SVGIG (reference sequence). The CDR3 is CAWSVLGLGETQYF. In DNA, the CDR3 is TGTGCCTGGAGTGTACTGGGTCTAGGGGAGACCCAGTACTTC.

The chain combines TRBV7-9 with TRBJ1-1; 8 nucleotides line up with TRBD1. This CDR3 is built from 15 residues. Germline CDR1 SEHNR, CDR2 FQNEAQ (reference sequence). V lost 1 base to trimming and J lost 4 bases; unmatched junction nucleotides: 5. CDR3 amino acids: CASSLVDRGITEAFF. CDR3 DNA sequence: TGTGCCAGCAGCTTAGTCGACAGGGGTATCACTGAAGCTTTCTTT.

The chain uses TRBV6-1 and TRBJ2-1; D is possibly TRBD2 (5 bases). In germline, CDR1 is MNHNS, CDR2 SASEGT. Trimming shortened V by 3 bases and J by 7 bases, and 10 bases separated the two germline ends. This CDR3 region has 13 residues. CDR3: CASSELRVNEQFF. The CDR3 nucleotides read TGTGCCAGCAGTGAGCTGAGGGTTAATGAGCAGTTCTTC.

The rearrangement uses TRBV20-1 and TRBJ1-1, with TRBD1 matching over 9 bases. Germline loops: CDR1 DFQATT, CDR2 SNEGSKA (reference sequence). CDR3 length equals 16 residues. CDR3 bases: TGCAGCGCTTTACCCGGACAGGGGCTCATGAACACTGAAGCTTTCTTT. Translation: CSALPGQGLMNTEAFF.

The V call is TRBV3-1, the J call TRBJ2-7; possibly TRBD1 for D (6 bases). Trimming removed 3 bases from V and 7 bases from J, with 7 bases in between. The germline V gene has CDR1 LGHDT and CDR2 YNNKEL (reference sequence). The CDR3 is 11 amino acids. In DNA form, the CDR3 reads TGTGCCAGCAGCCACGACAGGGAGCAGTACTTC. It specifies CASSHDREQYF.

The rearrangement joins TRBV11-1 to TRBJ1-5; 8 positions match TRBD1. The trim removed 0 bases at V and 0 bases at J, leaving 13 bases unmatched. The CDR3 contains 20 residues. Germline V gene data show CDR1 as SGHAT and CDR2 as FQDESV (reference sequence). CDR3 nucleotide sequence: TGTGCCAGCAGCTTAGCGATAGTCGGGGGACAGGACTATAGCAATCAGCCCCAGCATTTT. Protein sequence: CASSLAIVGGQDYSNQPQHF.

This clonotype came up once. The chain joins TRBV12-3 or TRBV12-4 to TRBJ2-1; 9 positions match TRBD1. The trim removed 6 bases at V and 5 bases at J, leaving 8 bases unmatched. The CDR3 contains 15 residues. The CDR3 spells CASSRPGQGNNEQFF. Here the CDR3 DNA reads TGTGCCAGCAGCCGACCGGGACAGGGAAACAATGAGCAGTTCTTC.

In this sample, this clonotype turned up once. The chain employs TRBV20-1 and TRBJ2-3; D ambiguous. The CDR3 runs to 15 residues. The V and J ends lost 2 bases and 2 bases respectively, with 14 bases between them. CDR1 and CDR2 from the germline V gene are DFQATT and SNEGSKA (reference sequence). The CDR3 region has the DNA TGCAGTGCTAGAACAACGGTTCTCCTCACAGATACGCAGTATTTT. Residues: CSARTTVLLTDTQYF.

The table lists this clonotype with a count of one. This chain joins TRBV30 and TRBJ2-6; D assignment may be TRBD1 or TRBD2 (5 bases each). V lost 2 bases, J lost 4 bases, and 21 bases lay in between. Germline V lookup: CDR1 GTSNPN, CDR2 SVGIG (reference sequence). The length of the CDR3 is 18 residues. CDR3 residues: CAWSNRGSSSSGANVLTF. The CDR3 coding sequence is TGTGCCTGGAGTAACCGGGGCAGCTCGTCCTCCGGGGCCAACGTCCTGACTTTC.

This chain connects TRBV13 to TRBJ2-7; 8 nucleotides match TRBD1. The V segment lost 5 bases and the J segment 2 bases; nucleotides outside the gene matches: 11. The CDR3 is 16 amino acids. Looked up from germline, CDR1 is PRHDT and CDR2 is FYEKMQ (reference sequence). CDR3 sequence (DNA): TGTGCCAGCAGCCACGGGACAGGTTCAAGGACCTACGAGCAGTACTTC. Encoded protein: CASSHGTGSRTYEQYF.

J is TRBJ2-5 and V is TRBV6-5; D remains unclear. Germline V gene data show CDR1 as MNHEY and CDR2 as SVGAGI. Trimming took off 3 bases at V and 4 bases at J, with 18 bases between the two ends. The CDR3 is made up of 16 amino acids. Here the CDR3 reads CASSYYSLGNRETQYF. Written as DNA, the CDR3 is TGTGCCAGCAGTTATTATTCTTTGGGGAACCGAGAGACCCAGTACTTC.

V gene TRBV20-1 combines with J gene TRBJ1-2; TRBD1 matches at 7 bases. Germline CDR1 is DFQATT and CDR2 is SNEGSKA (reference sequence). This CDR3 contains 13 residues. Losses at the gene ends were 4 bases for V and 8 bases for J; bases not matched to a gene: 10. The chain's CDR3 is CSATGGMVIGYTF. The DNA for the CDR3 is TGCAGTGCTACAGGGGGGATGGTAATCGGCTACACCTTC.

The chain employs TRBV12-3 or TRBV12-4 and TRBJ1-6, with unresolved D. This CDR3 is built from 14 residues. V gave up 1 base and J gave up 6 bases, with 7 bases separating them. Here the CDR3 reads CASSLGGGNSPLHF. DNA for the CDR3: TGTGCCAGCAGTTTAGGGGGAGGTAATTCACCCCTCCACTTT.

The rearrangement uses TRBV20-1 and TRBJ2-5; possible D gene TRBD1, 6 bases. Germline CDR1 is DFQATT and CDR2 is SNEGSKA (reference sequence). Trimming removed 0 bases from V and 5 bases from J, with 16 bases in between. This CDR3 contains 15 residues. The CDR3 coding sequence is TGCAGTGCTAGAGATCTCCAGGGGCTTTGGGAGACCCAGTACTTC. Its translation: CSARDLQGLWETQYF.

The chain links TRBV29-1 to TRBJ1-4; 11 bases are a match to TRBD1. Per germline, CDR1 SQVTM and CDR2 ANQGSEA. Trimming at V came to 3 bases and at J to 6 bases, leaving 12 bases not matched to a gene. This CDR3 is 17 amino acids long. The CDR3 spells CSVESSGQGDSHEKLFF. CDR3 sequence (DNA): TGCAGCGTTGAGTCTTCGGGACAGGGGGATTCCCATGAAAAACTGTTTTTT.

The chain has TRBV7-8 and TRBJ2-7; D is possibly TRBD1 or TRBD2 (5 bases each). The length of the CDR3 is 13 residues. Trimming took 3 bases from V and 0 from J, leaving 6 bases between them. The germline V gene encodes CDR1 SGHVS and CDR2 FQNEAQ. The CDR3 here is CASSLRGSYEQYF. The CDR3 bases are TGTGCCAGCAGCTTGAGGGGCTCCTACGAGCAGTACTTC.

This sequence joins TRBV7-3 and TRBJ2-3, with TRBD1 matching over 8 bases. The germline gives CDR1 SGHTA, CDR2 FQGTGA. The trim removed 5 bases at V and 5 bases at J, leaving 9 bases unmatched. The CDR3 covers 15 residues. Here the CDR3 DNA reads TGTGCCAGCAGCCCCGGACAGGGTGAAGGAGATACGCAGTATTTT. It yields the protein CASSPGQGEGDTQYF.

This clonotype is a singleton in its sample. The CDR3 sequence: CASSLARGVVYEQYF. DNA for the CDR3: TGTGCCAGCAGCTTAGCCAGAGGGGTGGTATACGAGCAGTACTTC. V and J are TRBV7-9 and TRBJ2-7; the D gene could be TRBD1 or TRBD2 (5 bases each). Germline V lookup: CDR1 SEHNR, CDR2 FQNEAQ (reference sequence). V lost 0 bases and J 4 bases, leaving 13 bases between the germline ends. The CDR3 has 15 amino acids.

The chain uses TRBV30 and TRBJ2-4; 8 bases agree with TRBD2. The CDR3 has 15 residues. V gave up 0 bases and J gave up 8 bases; unmatched junction bases: 9. Germline CDR1 is GTSNPN and CDR2 is SVGIG (reference sequence). The CDR3 protein is CAWSVDGGAGYIQYF. The CDR3 nucleotides are TGTGCCTGGAGTGTAGACGGGGGGGCCGGGTACATTCAGTACTTC.

The CDR3 is CASRTGTGDSPLHF. In DNA, the CDR3 is TGTGCCAGCAGAACCGGGACAGGGGATTCACCCCTCCACTTT. The chain is built from TRBV6-5 and TRBJ1-6, with 10 bases fitting TRBD1. V dropped 6 bases and J dropped 8; count of bases not matched to a gene: 4. The V gene's germline CDR1 is MNHEY and CDR2 SVGAGI. The CDR3 consists of 14 residues.

The V gene is TRBV5-1, the J gene TRBJ2-7; no definite D call. The CDR3 runs 11 residues. V was pared by 0 bases and J by 7 bases, with 5 bases between. Per germline, CDR1 SGHRS and CDR2 YFSETQ. The CDR3 DNA reads as TGCGCCAGCAGCTTGGGGGAAGAGCAGTACTTC. Amino acid sequence: CASSLGEEQYF.

CDR3 DNA: TGCGCCAGCAGCCAAGCCGCTACAGTCTATAATTCACCCCTCCACTTT. Translated: CASSQAATVYNSPLHF. This chain links TRBV4-3 with TRBJ1-6, with no clear D. The CDR3 length is 16 residues. V lost 1 base, J lost 3 bases, and 10 bases lay in between. The germline gives CDR1 LGHNA, CDR2 YSLEER.

This chain links TRBV4-1 with TRBJ1-1; tentatively, D is TRBD1 (6 bases). The length of the CDR3 is 14 residues. Trimming stripped 3 bases from V and 4 bases from J, with 12 bases between. Germline V lookup: CDR1 MGHRA, CDR2 YSYEKL. The CDR3 DNA reads TGCGCCAGCAGCCATAACAGGGATCGCACTGAAGCTTTCTTT. As protein: CASSHNRDRTEAFF.